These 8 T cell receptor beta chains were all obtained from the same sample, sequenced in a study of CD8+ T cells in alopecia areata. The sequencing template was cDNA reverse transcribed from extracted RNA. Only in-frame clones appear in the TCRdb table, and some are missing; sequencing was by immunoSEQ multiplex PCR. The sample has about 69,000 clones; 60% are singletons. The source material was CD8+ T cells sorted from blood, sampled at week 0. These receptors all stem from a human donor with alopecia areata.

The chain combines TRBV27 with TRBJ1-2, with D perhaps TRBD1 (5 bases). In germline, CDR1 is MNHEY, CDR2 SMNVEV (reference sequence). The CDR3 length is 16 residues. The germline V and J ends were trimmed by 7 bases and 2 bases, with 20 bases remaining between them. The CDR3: CASTPQGGALNYGYTF. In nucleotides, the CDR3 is TGTGCCAGCACCCCCCAGGGAGGGGCCCTCAACTATGGCTACACCTTC.

CDR3 DNA sequence: TGTGCCTGGAGACGGACACACTTGAACACCGGGGAGCTGTTTTTT. This translates into CAWRRTHLNTGELFF. The chain uses TRBV30 and TRBJ2-2; D might be TRBD1 (5 bases). The V end lost 3 bases, the J end lost 1 base, and 12 bases lay between the germline ends. The CDR3 is 15 residues long. CDR1 GTSNPN and CDR2 SVGIG come from the germline V gene (reference sequence).

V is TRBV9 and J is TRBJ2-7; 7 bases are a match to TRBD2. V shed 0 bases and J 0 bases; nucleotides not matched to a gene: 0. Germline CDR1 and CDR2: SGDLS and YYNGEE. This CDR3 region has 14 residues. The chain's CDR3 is CASSVVAGSYEQYF. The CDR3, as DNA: TGTGCCAGCAGCGTAGTAGCGGGCTCCTACGAGCAGTACTTC.

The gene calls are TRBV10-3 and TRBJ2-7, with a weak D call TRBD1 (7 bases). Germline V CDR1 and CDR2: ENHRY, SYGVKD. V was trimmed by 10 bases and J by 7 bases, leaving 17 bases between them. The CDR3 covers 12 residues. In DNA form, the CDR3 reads TGTGCCACCGTCTCTTCAGGGGGGGAGCAGTACTTC. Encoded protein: CATVSSGGEQYF.

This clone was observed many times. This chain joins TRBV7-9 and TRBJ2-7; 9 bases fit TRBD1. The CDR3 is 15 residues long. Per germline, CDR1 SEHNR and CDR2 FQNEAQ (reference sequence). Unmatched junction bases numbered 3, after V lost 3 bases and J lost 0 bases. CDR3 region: CASSFGTGLSYEQYF. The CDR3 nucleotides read TGTGCCAGCAGCTTCGGGACAGGGCTCTCCTACGAGCAGTACTTC.

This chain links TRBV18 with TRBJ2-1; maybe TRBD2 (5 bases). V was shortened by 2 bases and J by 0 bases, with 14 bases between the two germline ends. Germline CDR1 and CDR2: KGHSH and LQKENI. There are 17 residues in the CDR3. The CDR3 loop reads CASSPEVTRSSYNEQFF. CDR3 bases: TGTGCCAGCTCACCAGAGGTTACTAGGAGCTCCTACAATGAGCAGTTCTTC.

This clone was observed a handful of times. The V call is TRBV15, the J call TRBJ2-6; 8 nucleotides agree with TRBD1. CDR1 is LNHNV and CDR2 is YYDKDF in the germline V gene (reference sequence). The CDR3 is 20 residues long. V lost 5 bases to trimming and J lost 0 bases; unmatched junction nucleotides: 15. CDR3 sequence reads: CATSVGQGSGVYSGANVLTF. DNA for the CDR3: TGTGCCACCAGCGTCGGACAGGGATCGGGCGTCTACTCTGGGGCCAACGTCCTGACTTTC.

The CDR3 loop is CASSLAGPEQYF. The CDR3 DNA reads as TGTGCCAGCAGCTTAGCAGGACCCGAGCAGTACTTC. This chain connects TRBV7-9 to TRBJ2-7; no definite D call. Germline CDR1 is SEHNR and CDR2 is FQNEAQ (reference sequence). This CDR3 has 12 residues. The V and J ends lost 0 bases and 6 bases respectively, with 6 bases between them. Filled out from reference TRBV7-9 and TRBJ2-7, the complete variable domain reads DTGVSQNPRHKITKRGQNVTFRCDPISEHNRLYWYRQTLGQGPEFLTYFQNEAQLEKSRLLSDRFSAERPKGSFSTLEIQRTEQGDSAMYLCASSLAGPEQYFGPGTRLTVT.